The TCR beta chain under discussion was sequenced for a study of shared clonotypes between healthy human individuals. Looking at the study overall: Each donor contributed plates that comprised three CD4 naive, three CD4 memory, two CD8 naive and one CD8 memory. Study conclusions and caveats: Larger estimated richness was generally recorded for naive subsets relative to memory subsets.

Sequenced by immunoSEQ multiplex PCR; TCRdb stores in-frame clones only, minus some. The sample comprises 550,000 to 850,000 clones, around two thirds of which are singletons, and under 2% rests with the top ten. With V trimmed by 5 bases and J by 8 bases, 8 bases remained unmatched. This CDR3 has 13 residues. Per the germline V gene, CDR1 is SEHNR and CDR2 is FQNEAQ (reference sequence). As to this clone: The antigen is unknown.

The chain recombines TRBV7-9 with TRBJ1-2; 7 nucleotides line up with TRBD1. This TCR was sampled from a woman aged 25 to 39 in good health. Sample: memory CD4+ T cells sorted from blood. Subset reported: CD45RA-negative fraction. Here the CDR3 reads CASSLWTGGGYTF. The CDR3 DNA sequence: TGTGCCAGCAGCCTGTGGACAGGAGGCGGCTACACCTTC. The entire variable domain, with the rest obtained from reference TRBV7-9 and TRBJ1-2, is as follows: DTGVSQNPRHKITKRGQNVTFRCDPISEHNRLYWYRQTLGQGPEFLTYFQNEAQLEKSRLLSDRFSAERPKGSFSTLEIQRTEQGDSAMYLCASSLWTGGGYTFGSGTRLTVV.